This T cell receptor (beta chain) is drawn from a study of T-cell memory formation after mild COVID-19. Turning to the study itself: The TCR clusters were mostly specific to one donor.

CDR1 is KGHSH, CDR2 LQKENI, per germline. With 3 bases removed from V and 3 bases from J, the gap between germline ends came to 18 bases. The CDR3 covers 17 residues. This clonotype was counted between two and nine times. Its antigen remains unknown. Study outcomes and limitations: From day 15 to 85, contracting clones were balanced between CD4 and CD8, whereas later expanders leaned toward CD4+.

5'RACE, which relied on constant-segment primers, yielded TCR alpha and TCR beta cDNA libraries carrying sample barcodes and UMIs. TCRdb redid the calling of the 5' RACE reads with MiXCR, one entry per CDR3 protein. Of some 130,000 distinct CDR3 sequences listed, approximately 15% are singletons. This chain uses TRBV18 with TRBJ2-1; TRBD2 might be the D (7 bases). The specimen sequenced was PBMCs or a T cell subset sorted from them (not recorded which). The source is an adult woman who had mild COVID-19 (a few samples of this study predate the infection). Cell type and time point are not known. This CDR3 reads CASSPPLRRGLYNEQFF. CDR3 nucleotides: TGTGCCAGCTCACCTCCCCTCCGGCGGGGGCTCTACAATGAGCAGTTCTTC.